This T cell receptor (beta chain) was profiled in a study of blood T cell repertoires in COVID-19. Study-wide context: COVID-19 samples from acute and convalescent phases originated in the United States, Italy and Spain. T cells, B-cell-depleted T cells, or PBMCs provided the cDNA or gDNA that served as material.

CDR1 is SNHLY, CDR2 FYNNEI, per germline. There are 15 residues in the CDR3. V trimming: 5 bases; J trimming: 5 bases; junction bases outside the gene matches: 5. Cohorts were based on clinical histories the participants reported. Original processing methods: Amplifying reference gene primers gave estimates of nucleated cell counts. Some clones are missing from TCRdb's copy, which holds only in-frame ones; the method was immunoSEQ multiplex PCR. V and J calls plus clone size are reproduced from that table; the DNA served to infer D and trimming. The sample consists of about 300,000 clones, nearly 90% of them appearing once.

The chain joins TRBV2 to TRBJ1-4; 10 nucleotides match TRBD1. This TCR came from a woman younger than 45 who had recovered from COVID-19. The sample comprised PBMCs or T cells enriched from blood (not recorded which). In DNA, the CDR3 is TGTGCCAGCAGTCCCCGGACAGGGGGAAATGAAAAACTGTTTTTT. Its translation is CASSPRTGGNEKLFF.